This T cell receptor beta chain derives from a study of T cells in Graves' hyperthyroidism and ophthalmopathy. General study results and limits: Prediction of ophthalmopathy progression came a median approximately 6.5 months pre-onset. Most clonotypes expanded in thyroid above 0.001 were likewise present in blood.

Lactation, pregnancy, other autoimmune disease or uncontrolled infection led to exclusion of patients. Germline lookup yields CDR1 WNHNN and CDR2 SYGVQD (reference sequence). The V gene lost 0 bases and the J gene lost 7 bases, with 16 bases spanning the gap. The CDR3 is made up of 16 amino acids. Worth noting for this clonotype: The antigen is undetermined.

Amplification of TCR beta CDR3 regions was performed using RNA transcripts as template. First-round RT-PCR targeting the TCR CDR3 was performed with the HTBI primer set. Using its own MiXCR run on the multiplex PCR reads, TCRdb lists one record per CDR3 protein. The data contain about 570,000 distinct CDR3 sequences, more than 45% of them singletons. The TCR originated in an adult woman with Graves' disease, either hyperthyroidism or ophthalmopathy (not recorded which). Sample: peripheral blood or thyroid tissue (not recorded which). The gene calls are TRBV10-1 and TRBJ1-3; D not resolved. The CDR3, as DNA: TGCGCCAGCAGTGAGTCCTGGGTGCCAAGCCGGAACACCATATATTTT. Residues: CASSESWVPSRNTIYF.